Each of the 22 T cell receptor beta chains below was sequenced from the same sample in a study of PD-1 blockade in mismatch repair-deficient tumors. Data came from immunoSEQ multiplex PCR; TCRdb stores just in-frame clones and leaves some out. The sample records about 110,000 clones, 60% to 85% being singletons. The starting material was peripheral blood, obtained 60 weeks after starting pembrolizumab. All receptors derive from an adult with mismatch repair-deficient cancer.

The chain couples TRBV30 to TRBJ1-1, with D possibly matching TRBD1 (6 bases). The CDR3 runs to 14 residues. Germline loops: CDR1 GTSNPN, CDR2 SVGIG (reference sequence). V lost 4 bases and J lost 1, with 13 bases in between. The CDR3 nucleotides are TGTGCCTGGACTCCGGGACACAAGAACACTGAAGCTTTCTTT. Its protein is CAWTPGHKNTEAFF.

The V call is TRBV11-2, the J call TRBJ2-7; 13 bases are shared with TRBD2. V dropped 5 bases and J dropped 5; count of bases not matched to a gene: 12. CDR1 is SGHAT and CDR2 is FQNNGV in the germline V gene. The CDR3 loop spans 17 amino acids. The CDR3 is CASSKGLAGVVFDEQYF. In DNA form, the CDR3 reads TGTGCCAGCAGCAAAGGACTAGCGGGAGTTGTATTCGACGAGCAGTACTTC. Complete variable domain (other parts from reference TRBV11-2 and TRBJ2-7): EAGVAQSPRYKIIEKRQSVAFWCNPISGHATLYWYQQILGQGPKLLIQFQNNGVVDDSQLPKDRFSAERLKGVDSTLKIQPAKLEDSAVYLCASSKGLAGVVFDEQYFGPGTRLTVT.

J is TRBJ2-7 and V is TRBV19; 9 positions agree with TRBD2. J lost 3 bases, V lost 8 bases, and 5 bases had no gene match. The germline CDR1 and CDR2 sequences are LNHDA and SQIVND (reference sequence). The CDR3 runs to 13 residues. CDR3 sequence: CASRTSDNYEQYF. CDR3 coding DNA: TGTGCCAGTCGGACTAGCGATAACTACGAGCAGTACTTC. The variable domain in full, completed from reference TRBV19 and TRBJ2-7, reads DGGITQSPKYLFRKEGQNVTLSCEQNLNHDAMYWYRQDPGQGLRLIYYSQIVNDFQKGDIAEGYSVSREKKESFPLTVTSAQKNPTAFYLCASRTSDNYEQYFGPGTRLTVT.

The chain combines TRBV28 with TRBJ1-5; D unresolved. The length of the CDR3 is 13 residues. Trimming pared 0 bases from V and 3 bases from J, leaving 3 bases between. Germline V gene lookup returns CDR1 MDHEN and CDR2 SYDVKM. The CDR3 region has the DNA TGTGCCAGCAGTTTATGGACCAATCAGCCCCAGCATTTT. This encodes CASSLWTNQPQHF.

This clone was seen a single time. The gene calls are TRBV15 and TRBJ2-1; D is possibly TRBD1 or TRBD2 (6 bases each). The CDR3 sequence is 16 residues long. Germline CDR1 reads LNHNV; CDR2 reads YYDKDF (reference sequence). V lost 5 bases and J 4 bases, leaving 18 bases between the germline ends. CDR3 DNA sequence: TGTGCCACCAGCCTTTACCGGGGGACACGATACAATGAGCAGTTCTTC. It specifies CATSLYRGTRYNEQFF.

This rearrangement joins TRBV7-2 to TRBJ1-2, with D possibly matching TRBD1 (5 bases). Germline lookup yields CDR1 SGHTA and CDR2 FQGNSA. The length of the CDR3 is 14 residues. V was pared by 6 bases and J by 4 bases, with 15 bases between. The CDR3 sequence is CASSSGTIGYGYTF. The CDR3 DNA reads TGTGCCAGCAGTTCTGGGACTATCGGCTATGGCTACACCTTC. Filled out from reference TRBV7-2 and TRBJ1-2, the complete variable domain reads GAGVSQSPSNKVTEKGKDVELRCDPISGHTALYWYRQSLGQGLEFLIYFQGNSAPDKSGLPSDRFSAERTGGSVSTLTIQRTQQEDSAVYLCASSSGTIGYGYTFGSGTRLTVV.

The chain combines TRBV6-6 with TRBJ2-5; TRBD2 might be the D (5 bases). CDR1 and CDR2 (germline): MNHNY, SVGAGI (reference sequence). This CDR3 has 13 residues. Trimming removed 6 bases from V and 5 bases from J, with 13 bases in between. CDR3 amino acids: CASRRVGAETQYF. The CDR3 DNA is TGTGCCAGCAGGAGGGTTGGTGCGGAGACCCAGTACTTC.

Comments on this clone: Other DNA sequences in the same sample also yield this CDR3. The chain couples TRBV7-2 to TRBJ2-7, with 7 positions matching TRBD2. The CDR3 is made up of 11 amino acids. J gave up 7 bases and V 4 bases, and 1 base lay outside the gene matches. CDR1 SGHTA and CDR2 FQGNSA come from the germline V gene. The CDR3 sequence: CASSWGLEQYF. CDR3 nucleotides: TGTGCCAGCAGCTGGGGACTAGAGCAGTACTTC. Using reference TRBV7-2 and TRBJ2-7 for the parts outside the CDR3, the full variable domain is GAGVSQSPSNKVTEKGKDVELRCDPISGHTALYWYRQSLGQGLEFLIYFQGNSAPDKSGLPSDRFSAERTGGSVSTLTIQRTQQEDSAVYLCASSWGLEQYFGPGTRLTVT.

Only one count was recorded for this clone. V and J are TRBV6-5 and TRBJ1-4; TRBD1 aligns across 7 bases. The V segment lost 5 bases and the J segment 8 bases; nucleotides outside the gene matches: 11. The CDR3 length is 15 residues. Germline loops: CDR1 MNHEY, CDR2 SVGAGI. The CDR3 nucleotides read TGTGCCAGCAGTCCGGGTGGGACAGCAGGGGAAAAACTGTTTTTT. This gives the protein CASSPGGTAGEKLFF.

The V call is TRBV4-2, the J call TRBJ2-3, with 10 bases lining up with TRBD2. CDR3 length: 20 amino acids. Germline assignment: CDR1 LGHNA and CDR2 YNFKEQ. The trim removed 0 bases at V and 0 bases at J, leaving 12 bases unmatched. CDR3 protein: CASSQDDSRASGSSTDTQYF. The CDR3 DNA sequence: TGTGCCAGCAGCCAAGATGATTCCCGGGCTAGCGGGAGTAGCACAGATACGCAGTATTTT.

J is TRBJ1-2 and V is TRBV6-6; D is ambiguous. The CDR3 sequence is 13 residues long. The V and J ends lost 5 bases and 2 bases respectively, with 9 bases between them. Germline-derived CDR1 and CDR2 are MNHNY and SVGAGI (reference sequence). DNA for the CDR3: TGTGCCAGCAGTACGACGGGGAACTATGGCTACACCTTC. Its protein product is CASSTTGNYGYTF.

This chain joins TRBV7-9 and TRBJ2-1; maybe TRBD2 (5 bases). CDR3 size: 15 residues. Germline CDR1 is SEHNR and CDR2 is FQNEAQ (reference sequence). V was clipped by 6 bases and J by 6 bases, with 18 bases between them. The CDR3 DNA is TGTGCCAGCAGTTCAGTTCAACTAGGCCCCAATGAGCAGTTCTTC. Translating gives CASSSVQLGPNEQFF.

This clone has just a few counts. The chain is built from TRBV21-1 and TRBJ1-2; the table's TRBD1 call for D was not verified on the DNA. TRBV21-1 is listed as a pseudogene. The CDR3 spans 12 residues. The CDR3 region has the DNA TGTGCCAGCAGCAAAGCGCAGGATGGCTACACCTTC. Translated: CASSKAQDGYTF.

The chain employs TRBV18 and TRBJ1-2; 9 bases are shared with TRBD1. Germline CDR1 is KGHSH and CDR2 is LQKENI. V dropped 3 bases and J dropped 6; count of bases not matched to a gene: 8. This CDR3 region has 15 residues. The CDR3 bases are TGTGCCAGCTCACCGTACACAGGGGGCGAGAATGGCTACACCTTC. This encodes CASSPYTGGENGYTF.

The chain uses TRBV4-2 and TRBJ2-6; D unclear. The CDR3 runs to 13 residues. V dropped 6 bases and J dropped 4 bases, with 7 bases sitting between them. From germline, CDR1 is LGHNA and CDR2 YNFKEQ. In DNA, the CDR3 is TGTGCCAGCAGTCCCGGGGGGGCCAACGTCCTGACTTTC. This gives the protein CASSPGGANVLTF.

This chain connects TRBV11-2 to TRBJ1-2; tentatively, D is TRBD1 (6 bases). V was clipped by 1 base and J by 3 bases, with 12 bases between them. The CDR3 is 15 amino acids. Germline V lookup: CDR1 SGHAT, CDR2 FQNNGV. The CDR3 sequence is CASSLVAGADYGYTF. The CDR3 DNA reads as TGTGCCAGCAGCTTAGTCGCGGGGGCAGACTATGGCTACACCTTC.

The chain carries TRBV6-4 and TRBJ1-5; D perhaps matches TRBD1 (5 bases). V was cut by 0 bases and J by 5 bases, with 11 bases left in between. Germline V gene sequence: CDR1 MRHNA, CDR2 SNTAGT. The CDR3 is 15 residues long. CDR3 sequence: CASSDSGHPDQPQHF. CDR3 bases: TGTGCCAGCAGTGACTCAGGACACCCCGATCAGCCCCAGCATTTT.

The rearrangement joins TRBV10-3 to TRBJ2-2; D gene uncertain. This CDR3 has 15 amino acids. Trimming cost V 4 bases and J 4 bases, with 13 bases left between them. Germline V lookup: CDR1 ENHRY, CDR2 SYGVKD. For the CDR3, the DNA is TGTGCCATCAGTGGGACCAACCGATTCACCGGGGAGCTGTTTTTT. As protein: CAISGTNRFTGELFF.

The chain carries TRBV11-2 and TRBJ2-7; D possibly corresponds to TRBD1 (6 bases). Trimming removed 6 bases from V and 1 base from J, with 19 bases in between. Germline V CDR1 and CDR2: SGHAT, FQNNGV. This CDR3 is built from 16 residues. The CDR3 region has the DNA TGTGCCAGCAGTTCAAATCCGGACAGTACGTCCTACGAGCAGTACTTC. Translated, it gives CASSSNPDSTSYEQYF.

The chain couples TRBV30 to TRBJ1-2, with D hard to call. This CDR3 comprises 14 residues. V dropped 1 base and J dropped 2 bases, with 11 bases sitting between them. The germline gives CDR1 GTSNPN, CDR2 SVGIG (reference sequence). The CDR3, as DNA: TGTGCCTGGAGTGGGGCCTTAAAGAACTATGGCTACACCTTC. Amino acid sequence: CAWSGALKNYGYTF.

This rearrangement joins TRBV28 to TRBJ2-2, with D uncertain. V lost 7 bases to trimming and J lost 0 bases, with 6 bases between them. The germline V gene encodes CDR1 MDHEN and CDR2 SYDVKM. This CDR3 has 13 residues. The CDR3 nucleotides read TGTGCCAGCACCTACGCGAACACCGGGGAGCTGTTTTTT. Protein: CASTYANTGELFF.

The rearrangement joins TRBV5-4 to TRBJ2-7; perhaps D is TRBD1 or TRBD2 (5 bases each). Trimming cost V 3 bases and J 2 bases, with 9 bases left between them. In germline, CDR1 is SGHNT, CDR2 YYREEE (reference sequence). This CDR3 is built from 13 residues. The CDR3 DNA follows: TGTGCCAGCAGCTCAGGGAGCACCTACGAGCAGTACTTC. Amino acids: CASSSGSTYEQYF. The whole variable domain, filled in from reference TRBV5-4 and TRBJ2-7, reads ETGVTQSPTHLIKTRGQQVTLRCSSQSGHNTVSWYQQALGQGPQFIFQYYREEENGRGNFPPRFSGLQFPNYSSELNVNALELDDSALYLCASSSGSTYEQYFGPGTRLTVT.